These T cell receptor beta chains were read from a single sample in a study of cytomegalovirus exposure and HLA in healthy donors. Clones were read by immunoSEQ multiplex PCR, and TCRdb kept only the in-frame ones, dropping some. Here the sample spans about 130,000 clones, 70% to 85% being singletons. Sequencing used PBMCs. The receptors were sampled from a man over 45 in good health and CMV-seronegative. CDR3s include the opening cysteine and the closing phenylalanine or tryptophan. The D gene is left open where the match is weak. Clone size is shown for a subset of rows, as once, few, many or a class of expanded clone.

TRBJ1-2	TRBV7-8	-	-	CASSLAEDGTQGYTF	TGTGCCAGCAGCTTAGCGGAGGACGGGACTCAGGGCTACACCTTC
TRBJ1-1	TRBV4-1	-	few	CASSQERTPNTEAFF	TGCGCCAGCAGCCAAGAACGGACTCCGAACACTGAAGCTTTCTTT
TRBJ1-6	TRBV30	TRBD1	-	CAWDRGHNSPLHF	TGTGCCTGGGACAGGGGGCATAATTCACCCCTCCACTTT
TRBJ1-1	TRBV5-4	TRBD1	few	CASSVDRGPPEAFF	TGTGCCAGCAGCGTGGACAGGGGGCCCCCTGAAGCTTTCTTT
TRBJ2-7	TRBV5-1	TRBD2	-	CASSLVSSGGTYEQYF	TGCGCCAGCAGCTTGGTGTCTAGCGGGGGAACCTACGAGCAGTACTTC
TRBJ1-2	TRBV11-2	TRBD1	-	CASSYWTGRNYGYTF	TGTGCCAGCAGCTACTGGACAGGGAGAAACTATGGCTACACCTTC
TRBJ1-4	TRBV10-3	-	few	CAISDGLDNEKLFF	TGTGCCATCAGTGACGGACTGGATAATGAAAAACTGTTTTTT
TRBJ2-1	TRBV21-1	-	-	CASKWVRYNEQFF	TGTGCCAGCAAATGGGTCAGGTACAATGAGCAGTTCTTC
TRBJ2-3	TRBV7-9	-	-	CSSSFGPDTQYF	TGTTCCAGCAGCTTCGGTCCAGATACGCAGTATTTT
TRBJ2-1	TRBV18	-	few	CASSPLRDIYNEQFF	TGTGCCAGCTCACCACTACGGGACATCTACAATGAGCAGTTCTTC
TRBJ1-1	TRBV2	-	few	CASSVEFLGRTEAFF	TGTGCCAGCAGTGTTGAGTTCTTGGGGAGGACTGAAGCTTTCTTT
TRBJ1-2	TRBV15	-	-	CATSRDGQGTYGYTF	TGTGCCACCAGCAGAGATGGGCAGGGGACCTATGGCTACACCTTC
TRBJ1-2	TRBV10-3	-	few	CAISERQEQYGYTF	TGTGCCATCAGTGAACGGCAGGAACAATATGGCTACACCTTC
TRBJ1-1	TRBV5-1	TRBD1	-	CASSPTPQGDTEAFF	TGCGCCAGCAGCCCCACGCCCCAGGGGGACACTGAAGCTTTCTTT
TRBJ2-1	TRBV4-3	-	-	CASSQREAEYNEQFF	TGCGCCAGCAGCCAACGGGAAGCGGAGTACAATGAGCAGTTCTTC
TRBJ1-4	TRBV30	-	-	CAWRSESLNEKLFF	TGTGCCTGGAGATCGGAGAGTCTGAATGAAAAACTGTTTTTT
TRBJ2-7	TRBV11-2	TRBD1	-	CASSLDPTGAYEQYF	TGTGCCAGCAGCTTAGATCCTACAGGGGCCTACGAGCAGTACTTC
TRBJ1-1	TRBV6-5	TRBD1	few	CASSPTGGGRTEAFF	TGTGCCAGCAGTCCTACAGGGGGCGGTCGGACTGAAGCTTTCTTT
TRBJ2-1	TRBV2	-	-	CASSYSNEQFF	TGTGCCAGCAGTTACAGCAATGAGCAGTTCTTC
TRBJ2-5	TRBV6-6	-	-	CASSYRNAQETQYF	TGTGCCAGCAGTTACAGAAACGCGCAAGAGACCCAGTACTTC
TRBJ2-3	TRBV5-6	-	-	CASSLGSRTDTQYF	TGTGCCAGCAGCTTGGGCTCGCGGACAGATACGCAGTATTTT
TRBJ1-1	TRBV4-2	-	once	CASSQDHGRAGNTEAFF	TGTGCCAGCAGCCAAGATCACGGACGAGCGGGGAACACTGAAGCTTTCTTT
TRBJ2-2	TRBV7-3	TRBD2	-	CASSLRGDDTGELFF	TGTGCCAGCAGCTTACGGGGGGACGACACCGGGGAGCTGTTTTTT
TRBJ1-6	TRBV28	-	-	CASSLIRVSPLHF	TGTGCCAGCAGTTTAATCAGGGTATCACCCCTCCACTTT